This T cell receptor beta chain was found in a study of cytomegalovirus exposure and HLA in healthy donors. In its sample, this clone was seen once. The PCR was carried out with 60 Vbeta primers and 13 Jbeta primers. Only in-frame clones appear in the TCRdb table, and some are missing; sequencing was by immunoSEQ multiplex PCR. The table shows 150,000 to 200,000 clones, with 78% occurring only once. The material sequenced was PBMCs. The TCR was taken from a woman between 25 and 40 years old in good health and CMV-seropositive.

In DNA, the CDR3 is TGCGCCAGCAGCTTGGACGGGGGGGTCCGGGGGCGAAACTACGAGCAGTACTTC. Residues: CASSLDGGVRGRNYEQYF. The V and J genes are TRBV5-1 and TRBJ2-7; 8 bases fit TRBD2. Germline V gene sequence: CDR1 SGHRS, CDR2 YFSETQ. The CDR3 length is 18 residues. Trimming cost V 0 bases and J 3 bases; bases outside gene matches: 14.